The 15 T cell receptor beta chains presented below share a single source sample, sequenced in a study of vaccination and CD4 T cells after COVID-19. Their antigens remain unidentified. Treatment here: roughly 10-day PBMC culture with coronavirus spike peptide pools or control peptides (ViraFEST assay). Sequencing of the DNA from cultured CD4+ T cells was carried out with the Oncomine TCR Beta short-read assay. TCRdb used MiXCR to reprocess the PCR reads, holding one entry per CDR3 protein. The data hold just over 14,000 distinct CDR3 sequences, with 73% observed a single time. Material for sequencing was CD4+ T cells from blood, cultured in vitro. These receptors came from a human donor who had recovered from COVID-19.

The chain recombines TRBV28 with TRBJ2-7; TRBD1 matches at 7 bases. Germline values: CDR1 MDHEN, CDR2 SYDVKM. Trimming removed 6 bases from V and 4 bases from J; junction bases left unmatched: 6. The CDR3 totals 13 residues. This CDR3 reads CASRRQGHYEQYF. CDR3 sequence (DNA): TGTGCCAGCAGAAGACAGGGCCATTACGAGCAGTACTTC.

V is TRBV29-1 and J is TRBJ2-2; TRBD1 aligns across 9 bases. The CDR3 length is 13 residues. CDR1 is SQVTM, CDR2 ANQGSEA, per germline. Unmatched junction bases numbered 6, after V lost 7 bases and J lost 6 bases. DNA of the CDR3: TGCAGCGGGGGGACAGGGAGGTCCGGGGAGCTGTTTTTT. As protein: CSGGTGRSGELFF.

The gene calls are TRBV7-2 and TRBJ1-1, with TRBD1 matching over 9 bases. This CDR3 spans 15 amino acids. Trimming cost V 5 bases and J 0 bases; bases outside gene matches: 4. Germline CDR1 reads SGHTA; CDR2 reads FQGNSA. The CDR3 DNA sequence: TGTGCCAGCAGCGGACAGGGGAGAATGAACACTGAAGCTTTCTTT. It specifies CASSGQGRMNTEAFF.

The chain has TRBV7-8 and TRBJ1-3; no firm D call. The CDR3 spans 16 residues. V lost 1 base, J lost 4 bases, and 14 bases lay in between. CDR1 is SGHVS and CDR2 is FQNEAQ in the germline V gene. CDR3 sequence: CASSLGGKTFGNTIYF. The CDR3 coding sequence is TGTGCCAGCAGCTTAGGTGGGAAGACCTTCGGAAACACCATATATTTT. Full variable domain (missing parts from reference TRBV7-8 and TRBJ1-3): GAGVSQSPRYKVAKRGQDVALRCDPISGHVSLFWYQQALGQGPEFLTYFQNEAQLDKSGLPSDRFFAERPEGSVSTLKIQRTQQEDSAVYLCASSLGGKTFGNTIYFGEGSWLTVV.

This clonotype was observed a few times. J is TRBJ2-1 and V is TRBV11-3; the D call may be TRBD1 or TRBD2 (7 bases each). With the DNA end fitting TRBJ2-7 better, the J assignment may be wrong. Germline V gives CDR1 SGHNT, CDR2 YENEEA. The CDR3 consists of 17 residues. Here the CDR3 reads CASSLGGGTDHPYEQYF. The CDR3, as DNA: TGTGCCAGCAGCTTAGGGGGGGGGACAGACCACCCCTACGAGCAGTACTTC.

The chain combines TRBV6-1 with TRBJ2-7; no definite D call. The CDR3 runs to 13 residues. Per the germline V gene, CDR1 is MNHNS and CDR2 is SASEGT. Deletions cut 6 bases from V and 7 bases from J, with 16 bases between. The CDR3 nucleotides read TGTGCCAGCAGAATAACAATAAAGAGGGAGCAGTACTTC. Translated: CASRITIKREQYF.

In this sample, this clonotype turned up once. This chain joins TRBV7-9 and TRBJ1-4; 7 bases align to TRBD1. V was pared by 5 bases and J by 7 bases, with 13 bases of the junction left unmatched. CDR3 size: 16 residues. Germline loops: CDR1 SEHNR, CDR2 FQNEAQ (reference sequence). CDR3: CASSITVGTASEKLFF. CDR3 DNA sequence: TGTGCCAGCAGCATCACTGTCGGGACAGCCAGTGAAAAACTGTTTTTT.

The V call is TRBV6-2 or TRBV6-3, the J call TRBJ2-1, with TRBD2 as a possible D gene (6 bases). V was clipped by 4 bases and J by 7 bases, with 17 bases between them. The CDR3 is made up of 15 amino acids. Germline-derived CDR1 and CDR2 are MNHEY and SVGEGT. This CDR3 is CASSLSGLGMNEQFF. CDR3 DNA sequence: TGTGCCAGCAGTTTGAGCGGGTTGGGCATGAATGAGCAGTTCTTC.

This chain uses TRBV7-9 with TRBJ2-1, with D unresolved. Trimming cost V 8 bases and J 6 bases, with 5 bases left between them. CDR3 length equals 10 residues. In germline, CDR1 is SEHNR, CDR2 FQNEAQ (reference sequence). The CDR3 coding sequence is TGTGCCAGCGGGCCCAATGAGCAGTTCTTC. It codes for CASGPNEQFF.

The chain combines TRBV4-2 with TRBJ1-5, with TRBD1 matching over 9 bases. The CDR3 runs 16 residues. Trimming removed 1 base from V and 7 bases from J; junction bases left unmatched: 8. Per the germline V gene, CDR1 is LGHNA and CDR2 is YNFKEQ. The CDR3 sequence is CASSQVIQGAGQPQHF. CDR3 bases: TGTGCCAGCAGCCAAGTTATACAGGGGGCAGGACAGCCCCAGCATTTT.

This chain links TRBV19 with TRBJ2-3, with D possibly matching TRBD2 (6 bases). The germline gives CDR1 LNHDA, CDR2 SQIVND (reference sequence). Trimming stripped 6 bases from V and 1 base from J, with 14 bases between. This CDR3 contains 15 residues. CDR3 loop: CASSGSRLGTDTQYF. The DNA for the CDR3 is TGTGCCAGTAGCGGGAGTAGATTAGGCACAGATACGCAGTATTTT.

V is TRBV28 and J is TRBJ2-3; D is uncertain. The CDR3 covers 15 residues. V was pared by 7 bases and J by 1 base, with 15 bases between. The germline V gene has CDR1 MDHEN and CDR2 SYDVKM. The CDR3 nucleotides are TGTGCCAGCACTCTTCGGACCCCAGGCACAGATACGCAGTATTTT. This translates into CASTLRTPGTDTQYF.

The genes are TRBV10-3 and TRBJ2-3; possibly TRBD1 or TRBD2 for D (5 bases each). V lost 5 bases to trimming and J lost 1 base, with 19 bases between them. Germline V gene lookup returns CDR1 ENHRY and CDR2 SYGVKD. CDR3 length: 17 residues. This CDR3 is CAISNPHHRGGTDTQYF. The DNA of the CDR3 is TGTGCCATCAGTAACCCTCACCACCGGGGCGGCACAGATACGCAGTATTTT.

The DNA for the CDR3 is TGCAGTGCTACAGGGGGTCTAGAGACCCAGTACTTC. Residues: CSATGGLETQYF. The gene calls are TRBV20-1 and TRBJ2-5; 7 positions match TRBD1. The CDR3 is made up of 12 amino acids. Germline V gene data show CDR1 as DFQATT and CDR2 as SNEGSKA (reference sequence). Germline trimming cut 4 bases from V and 4 bases from J; bases unmatched to any gene: 3.

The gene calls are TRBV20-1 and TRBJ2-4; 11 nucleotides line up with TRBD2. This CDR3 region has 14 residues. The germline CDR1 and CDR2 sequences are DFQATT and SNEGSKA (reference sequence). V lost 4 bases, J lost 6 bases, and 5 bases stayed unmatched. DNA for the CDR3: TGCAGTGCTAACATAGCGGGAGGGGGAAACATTCAGTACTTC. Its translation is CSANIAGGGNIQYF.